This TCR beta chain was profiled in a study of graft-versus-host responses after intestinal transplantation. About the study: Multivisceral, liver-intestinal, or isolated intestinal grafts were transplanted into recipients.

TCRdb's copy holds only in-frame clones and misses some; the assay was immunoSEQ multiplex PCR. The sample comprises tens of thousands of clones, 80% to 95% of which are singletons, and about 0.3% rests with the top ten. About this clone itself: The antigen is undetermined.

Per the germline V gene, CDR1 is SGHKS and CDR2 is YYEKEE (reference sequence). The CDR3 totals 16 residues. Germline trimming cut 4 bases from V and 4 bases from J; bases unmatched to any gene: 10. Study conclusions and caveats: The recipient marrow held GvH clones, and some of them showed up first in ileum or blood.

This specimen consisted of unstimulated CD4+ T cells sorted from spleen or lymph node cells, obtained before intestinal transplant. The clonotype originates from a human donor who received an intestinal transplant. The genes are TRBV5-5 and TRBJ2-5; 10 bases line up with TRBD1. CDR3 residues: CASSLRTGGYGETQYF. The DNA of the CDR3 is TGTGCCAGCAGCCTGAGGACAGGGGGATATGGAGAGACCCAGTACTTC. Drawing the rest from reference TRBV5-5 and TRBJ2-5, the complete variable domain is DAGVTQSPTHLIKTRGQQVTLRCSPISGHKSVSWYQQVLGQGPQFIFQYYEKEERGRGNFPDRFSARQFPNYSSELNVNALLLGDSALYLCASSLRTGGYGETQYFGPGTRLLVL.